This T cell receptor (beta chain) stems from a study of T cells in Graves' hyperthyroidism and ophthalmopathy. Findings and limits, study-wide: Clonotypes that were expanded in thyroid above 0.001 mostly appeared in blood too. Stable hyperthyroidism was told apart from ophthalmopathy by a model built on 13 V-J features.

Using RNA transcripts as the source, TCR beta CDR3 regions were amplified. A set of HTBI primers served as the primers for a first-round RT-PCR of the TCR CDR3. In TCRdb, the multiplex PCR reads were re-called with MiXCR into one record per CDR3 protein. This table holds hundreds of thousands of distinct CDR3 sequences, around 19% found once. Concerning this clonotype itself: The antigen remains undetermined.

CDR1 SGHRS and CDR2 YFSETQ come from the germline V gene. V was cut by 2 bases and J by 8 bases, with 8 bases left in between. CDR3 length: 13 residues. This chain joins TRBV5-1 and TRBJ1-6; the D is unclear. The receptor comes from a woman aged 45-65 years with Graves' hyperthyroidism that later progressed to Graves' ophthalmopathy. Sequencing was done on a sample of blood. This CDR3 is CASSFSQDSPLHF. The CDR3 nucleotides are TGCGCCAGCAGCTTCTCGCAGGATTCACCCCTCCACTTT.